Here is one T cell receptor beta chain with its context. Its antigen is unidentified. This sample's RNA came from whole unsorted tissue. Chemotherapy-naive patients with new lung cancer underwent thoracic surgery in China, August–November 2014. A modified ARM-PCR protocol with three rounds of nested PCR amplified TCRbeta. TCRdb re-derived calls from the multiplex PCR reads in MiXCR, one entry per CDR3 protein. This sample carries about 200,000 distinct CDR3 sequences, 70% to 75% of them seen once, and the ten largest clones take approximately 26%. The data were taken from a study of tumor and adjacent non-tumor tissue in lung cancer. Study-wide context: Each sample yielded about 4.17 million productive TCRbeta reads on average. Notes on the study in general: In normal lung, the top 100 clones were significantly more dominant than in tumor. Higher tumor TCR diversity was associated with shorter survival.

The germline V and J ends were trimmed by 7 bases and 11 bases, with 20 bases remaining between them. This CDR3 comprises 13 residues. Germline V gives CDR1 SGHAT, CDR2 FQNNGV. The gene calls are TRBV11-2 and TRBJ1-1, with D possibly being TRBD1 (5 bases). This receptor was obtained from a man aged 55 to 70 with non-small cell lung cancer. Sequencing was performed on lung tumor tissue. CDR3 residues: CASILRGRDFAFF. The CDR3 DNA follows: TGTGCCAGCATCTTGCGAGGCAGGGATTTCGCTTTCTTT.